The 28 T cell receptor beta chains in this list originate from one sample, sequenced in a study of blood T cells in healthy people across ages (dated by TCRdb to about 2015). The library was built by means of 5' RACE. Sequenced using an Illumina HiSeq 2500. A second PCR of about 6 to 12 cycles was run with a J-beta primer mix and a sample-barcoded 5' primer. TCRdb reanalyzed the raw reads on its own, using fastp at Q25 for trimming and MiXCR for clone calling, and kept in-frame beta chains. Merged by CDR3 protein, the rows form single entries marked with the most common genes and DNA. The sample records about 1.1 million distinct CDR3 sequences, more than 30% of which are singletons. The leading ten clones occupy about 12% of the sample. Sequenced: blood. The source is a man aged 18 to 29 in good health.

The rearrangement links TRBV19 to TRBJ2-5; either TRBD1 or TRBD2 may supply D (5 bases each). Deletions cut 1 base from V and 11 bases from J, with 26 bases between. Germline CDR1 reads LNHDA; CDR2 reads SQIVND (reference sequence). This CDR3 comprises 17 residues. CDR3 DNA sequence: TGTGCCAGTAGTATAGCTGTAACGGGACGAGGGGCAGGTGAGCAGTACTTC. Its protein is CASSIAVTGRGAGEQYF.

J is TRBJ2-7 and V is TRBV29-1; tentative D call: TRBD2 (6 bases). V dropped 5 bases and J dropped 9 bases, with 14 bases sitting between them. CDR1 is SQVTM, CDR2 ANQGSEA, per germline. The CDR3 is made up of 11 amino acids. The CDR3 here is CSVQQRVGQYF. CDR3 DNA sequence: TGCAGCGTTCAACAGCGGGTGGGGCAGTACTTC.

The chain joins TRBV10-3 to TRBJ2-2; the match to TRBD2 covers 7 bases. The V and J ends lost 2 bases and 4 bases, in that order; junction bases with no gene match: 4. The CDR3 is made up of 15 amino acids. Germline V gives CDR1 ENHRY, CDR2 SYGVKD. This chain's CDR3 is CAISEASGLTGELFF. CDR3 bases: TGTGCCATCAGTGAGGCTAGCGGACTCACCGGGGAGCTGTTTTTT.

This clonotype has more than one count but fewer than ten. The V gene is TRBV27, the J gene TRBJ1-2, with D unresolved. The ends were cut back, 0 bases at V and 2 bases at J, with 13 bases in the middle. The CDR3 contains 16 residues. Germline V gene lookup returns CDR1 MNHEY and CDR2 SMNVEV (reference sequence). The CDR3 loop reads CASSLSFPGRNYGYTF. The CDR3 nucleotides are TGTGCCAGCAGTTTATCTTTTCCGGGCAGAAACTATGGCTACACCTTC.

J is TRBJ2-1 and V is TRBV29-1, with D uncertain. V shed 2 bases and J shed 3 bases, with 5 bases lying between them. The germline V gene has CDR1 SQVTM and CDR2 ANQGSEA. CDR3 length: 12 residues. The chain's CDR3 is CSVENSYNEQFF. The CDR3 coding sequence is TGCAGCGTTGAAAACAGCTACAATGAGCAGTTCTTC.

This rearrangement joins TRBV10-3 to TRBJ1-6; TRBD1 might be the D (5 bases). The germline V gene has CDR1 ENHRY and CDR2 SYGVKD. Trimming removed 4 bases from V and 11 bases from J, with 15 bases in between. The CDR3 totals 14 residues. The CDR3 nucleotides are TGTGCCATCAGTGCCCAGGGAGAAAATCCACCCCTCCACTTT. Translating it yields CAISAQGENPPLHF.

The chain couples TRBV5-1 to TRBJ1-1; TRBD1 is a possible D gene (6 bases). Trimming took off 2 bases at V and 10 bases at J, with 18 bases between the two ends. The CDR3 is 14 residues long. Germline V gene sequence: CDR1 SGHRS, CDR2 YFSETQ. Written as DNA, the CDR3 is TGCGCCAGCAGCTTCGGGGGAGCAGGGGAACTAGCTTTCTTT. Its translation: CASSFGGAGELAFF.

Many counts were recorded for this clonotype. The gene calls are TRBV6-5 and TRBJ1-5; possibly TRBD1 for D (5 bases). Trimming took 5 bases from V and 7 from J, leaving 12 bases between them. Looked up from germline, CDR1 is MNHEY and CDR2 is SVGAGI. The CDR3 has 13 residues. CDR3 protein: CASSPKGRQPQHF. The CDR3 coding sequence is TGTGCCAGCAGTCCAAAGGGGCGACAGCCCCAGCATTTT.

The V gene is TRBV6-5, the J gene TRBJ2-7; D may correspond to TRBD1 or TRBD2 (5 bases each). Germline values: CDR1 MNHEY, CDR2 SVGAGI. The CDR3 spans 17 residues. Trimming took off 2 bases at V and 0 bases at J, with 17 bases between the two ends. The CDR3 DNA reads TGTGCCAGCAGTTACAAGCCGGGGCCGGAGAGCTCCTACGAGCAGTACTTC. This codes for CASSYKPGPESSYEQYF.

This chain joins TRBV20-1 and TRBJ2-7; D tentatively reads TRBD1 or TRBD2 (5 bases each). The assigned J gene may be wrong: the sequence end matches TRBJ2-5 better. The germline V gene encodes CDR1 DFQATT and CDR2 SNEGSKA (reference sequence). The CDR3 has 12 residues. CDR3 nucleotide sequence: TGCAGTGCTCTACAGAGGGGAGAGACCCAGTACTTC. Encoded protein: CSALQRGETQYF.

This clonotype was found a few times. This chain uses TRBV2 with TRBJ2-5; TRBD2 might be the D (5 bases). The length of the CDR3 is 14 residues. V was trimmed by 5 bases and J by 2 bases, leaving 12 bases between them. CDR1 and CDR2 (germline): SNHLY, FYNNEI. CDR3 loop: CASSSSRTQETQYF. CDR3 sequence (DNA): TGTGCCAGCAGTTCTAGCAGAACGCAAGAGACCCAGTACTTC.

The sample holds many counts of this clonotype. This chain joins TRBV4-3 and TRBJ2-7; D unresolved. Per the germline V gene, CDR1 is LGHNA and CDR2 is YSLEER. This CDR3 comprises 13 residues. V dropped 1 base and J dropped 5 bases, with 9 bases sitting between them. The chain's CDR3 is CASSQGVGNEQYF. CDR3 coding DNA: TGCGCCAGCAGCCAAGGAGTAGGGAACGAGCAGTACTTC.

This clonotype was detected only a few times. V gene TRBV7-2 combines with J gene TRBJ1-5, with TRBD1 identical over 8 bases. CDR1 is SGHTA, CDR2 FQGNSA, per germline. This CDR3 is 17 amino acids long. The junction had 12 bases not matched to a gene; V was cut back by 5 bases and J by 3 bases. For the CDR3, the DNA is TGTGCCAGCAGCCAACTTCCAGGGACAGGAGACAATCAGCCCCAGCATTTT. It translates to CASSQLPGTGDNQPQHF.

The J gene is TRBJ2-6, the V gene TRBV12-3 or TRBV12-4; D assignment may be TRBD1 or TRBD2 (6 bases each). The V and J ends lost 4 bases and 0 bases respectively, with 13 bases between them. This CDR3 comprises 17 residues. The CDR3 DNA follows: TGTGCCAGCAGTTCGCCGGGGGCTAGCTCTGGGGCCAACGTCCTGACTTTC. Its translation: CASSSPGASSGANVLTF.

The rearrangement uses TRBV4-3 and TRBJ2-4; no firm D call. V lost 0 bases, J lost 0 bases, and 15 bases lay in between. Per the germline V gene, CDR1 is LGHNA and CDR2 is YSLEER. The CDR3 spans 18 residues. CDR3 DNA sequence: TGCGCCAGCAGCCAAGATCCGGTAGTGGGGTTAGCCAAAAACATTCAGTACTTC. Translating gives CASSQDPVVGLAKNIQYF.

The gene calls are TRBV7-9 and TRBJ1-5; no clear D gene. The CDR3 sequence is 12 residues long. The V end lost 5 bases, the J end lost 7 bases, and 9 bases lay between the germline ends. Per the germline V gene, CDR1 is SEHNR and CDR2 is FQNEAQ (reference sequence). DNA for the CDR3: TGTGCCAGCAGCCGCGATAGGCAGCCCCAGCATTTT. Translation: CASSRDRQPQHF.

The V gene is TRBV29-1, the J gene TRBJ1-4; D is unresolved. V lost 8 bases and J lost 8, with 12 bases in between. The CDR3 is 11 residues long. Per germline, CDR1 SQVTM and CDR2 ANQGSEA. The CDR3 coding sequence is TGCAGCTCTTACGCCGACGAAAAACTGTTTTTT. This translates into CSSYADEKLFF. The full variable domain, rest sourced from reference TRBV29-1 and TRBJ1-4, is SAVISQKPSRDICQRGTSLTIQCQVDSQVTMMFWYRQQPGQSLTLIATANQGSEATYESGFVIDKFPISRPNLTFSTLTVSNMSPEDSSIYLCSSYADEKLFFGSGTQLSVL.

The chain joins TRBV2 to TRBJ1-2; no clear D. The length of the CDR3 is 12 residues. Per germline, CDR1 SNHLY and CDR2 FYNNEI. V was trimmed by 4 bases and J by 4 bases, leaving 7 bases between them. CDR3 loop: CASSVLSYGYTF. Written as DNA, the CDR3 is TGTGCCAGCAGTGTTTTGTCCTATGGCTACACCTTC.

Ten or more counts support this clonotype. The gene calls are TRBV20-1 and TRBJ2-6; TRBD1 or TRBD2 may be the D gene (5 bases each). Looked up from germline, CDR1 is DFQATT and CDR2 is SNEGSKA (reference sequence). The CDR3 loop spans 16 amino acids. The germline V and J ends were trimmed by 5 bases and 0 bases, with 14 bases remaining between them. CDR3 residues: CSARLGPTSGANVLTF. The CDR3 DNA is TGCAGTGCTCGTTTGGGACCTACCTCTGGGGCCAACGTCCTGACTTTC.

The V call is TRBV9, the J call TRBJ2-5; 7 bases fit TRBD2. The J call is uncertain, as TRBJ2-7 better fits the DNA end. Germline V CDR1 and CDR2: SGDLS, YYNGEE. This CDR3 has 13 amino acids. CDR3 sequence (DNA): TGTGCCAGCACGGGGGGAGGGACCTACGAGCAGTACTTC. This encodes CASTGGGTYEQYF.

V gene TRBV20-1 combines with J gene TRBJ1-5; D unclear. CDR1 DFQATT and CDR2 SNEGSKA come from the germline V gene (reference sequence). The CDR3 length is 13 residues. The ends were cut back, 4 bases at V and 3 bases at J, with 10 bases in the middle. The CDR3 spells CSATGRANQPQHF. CDR3 DNA sequence: TGCAGTGCTACCGGCCGGGCCAATCAGCCCCAGCATTTT.

The rearrangement joins TRBV11-2 to TRBJ2-1; 8 bases line up with TRBD2. The CDR3 sequence is 15 residues long. Germline V lookup: CDR1 SGHAT, CDR2 FQNNGV. V trimming: 4 bases; J trimming: 2 bases; junction bases outside the gene matches: 4. CDR3 bases: TGTGCCAGCAGCTCCCCGGGACTAGCCTACAATGAGCAGTTCTTC. Protein product: CASSSPGLAYNEQFF.

This clonotype occurred a few times. V usage is TRBV4-1 and J usage is TRBJ1-1; D gene ambiguous. Germline assignment: CDR1 MGHRA and CDR2 YSYEKL. This CDR3 contains 15 residues. Trimming stripped 1 base from V and 1 base from J, with 10 bases between. The CDR3 region is CASSQVGLGNTEAFF. The CDR3 bases are TGCGCCAGCAGCCAAGTAGGGCTGGGGAACACTGAAGCTTTCTTT.

V gene TRBV7-3 combines with J gene TRBJ2-2, with 7 bases lining up with TRBD2. Germline-derived CDR1 and CDR2 are SGHTA and FQGTGA. Trimming cost V 3 bases and J 3 bases; bases outside gene matches: 13. CDR3 length equals 18 residues. CDR3 bases: TGTGCCAGCAGCTTGGCTTCGGCTAGCGGTAGAGACACCGGGGAGCTGTTTTTT. This encodes CASSLASASGRDTGELFF. The complete variable domain, with remaining parts taken from reference TRBV7-3 and TRBJ2-2, reads GAGVSQTPSNKVTEKGKYVELRCDPISGHTALYWYRQSLGQGPEFLIYFQGTGAADDSGLPNDRFFAVRPEGSVSTLKIQRTERGDSAVYLCASSLASASGRDTGELFFGEGSRLTVL.

V and J are TRBV5-1 and TRBJ1-4, with 9 bases aligning to TRBD1. The CDR3 runs to 14 residues. J lost 6 bases, V lost 7 bases, and 7 bases had no gene match. Germline CDR1 reads SGHRS; CDR2 reads YFSETQ. CDR3 sequence (DNA): TGCGCCAGCGAATCGGGACAGGGAGATGAAAAACTGTTTTTT. Translated: CASESGQGDEKLFF.

The chain combines TRBV9 with TRBJ2-7; TRBD1 matches at 8 bases. The ends lost 0 bases at V and 3 bases at J; junction bases unmatched: 8. The CDR3 covers 16 residues. Germline V gene data show CDR1 as SGDLS and CDR2 as YYNGEE. The CDR3 loop reads CASSVAQGALSYEQYF. In nucleotides, the CDR3 is TGTGCCAGCAGCGTAGCTCAGGGGGCGCTCAGCTACGAGCAGTACTTC.

The V gene is TRBV6-1, the J gene TRBJ1-1; TRBD1 matches at 9 bases. In germline, CDR1 is MNHNS, CDR2 SASEGT. The CDR3 runs to 14 residues. After removal of 6 bases from V and 4 bases from J, the junction contained 6 bases not matched to a gene. The CDR3 DNA follows: TGTGCCAGCAGGACACAGGGGGCGTCCACTGAAGCTTTCTTT. This encodes CASRTQGASTEAFF.

This clonotype has just a few counts. The rearrangement joins TRBV12-3 or TRBV12-4 to TRBJ2-3; a weak D match, TRBD1 (6 bases). This CDR3 is built from 15 residues. V shed 6 bases and J shed 0 bases, with 13 bases lying between them. This CDR3 is CASRYRATSTDTQYF. The CDR3 bases are TGTGCCAGCAGGTACAGGGCCACTAGCACAGATACGCAGTATTTT.